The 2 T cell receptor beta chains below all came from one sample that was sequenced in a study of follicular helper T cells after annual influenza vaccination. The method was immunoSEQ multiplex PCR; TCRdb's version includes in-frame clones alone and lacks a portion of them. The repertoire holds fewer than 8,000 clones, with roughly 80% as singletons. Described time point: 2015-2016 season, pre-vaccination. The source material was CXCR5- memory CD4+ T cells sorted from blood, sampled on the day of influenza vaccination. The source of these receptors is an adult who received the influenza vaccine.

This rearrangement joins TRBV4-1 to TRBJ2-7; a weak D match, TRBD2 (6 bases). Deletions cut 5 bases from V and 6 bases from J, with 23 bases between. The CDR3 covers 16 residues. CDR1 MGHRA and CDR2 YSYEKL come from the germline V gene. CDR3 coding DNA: TGCGCCAGCAGCGCCAGGAGGGTGGGCTATGTCGGCGAGCAGTACTTC. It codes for CASSARRVGYVGEQYF.

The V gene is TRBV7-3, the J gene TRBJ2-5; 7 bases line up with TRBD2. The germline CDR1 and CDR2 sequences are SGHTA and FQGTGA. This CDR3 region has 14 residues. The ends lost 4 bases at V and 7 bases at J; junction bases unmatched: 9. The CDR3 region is CASSWGGAVGTQYF. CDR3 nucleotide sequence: TGTGCCAGCAGCTGGGGAGGGGCGGTTGGGACCCAGTACTTC.